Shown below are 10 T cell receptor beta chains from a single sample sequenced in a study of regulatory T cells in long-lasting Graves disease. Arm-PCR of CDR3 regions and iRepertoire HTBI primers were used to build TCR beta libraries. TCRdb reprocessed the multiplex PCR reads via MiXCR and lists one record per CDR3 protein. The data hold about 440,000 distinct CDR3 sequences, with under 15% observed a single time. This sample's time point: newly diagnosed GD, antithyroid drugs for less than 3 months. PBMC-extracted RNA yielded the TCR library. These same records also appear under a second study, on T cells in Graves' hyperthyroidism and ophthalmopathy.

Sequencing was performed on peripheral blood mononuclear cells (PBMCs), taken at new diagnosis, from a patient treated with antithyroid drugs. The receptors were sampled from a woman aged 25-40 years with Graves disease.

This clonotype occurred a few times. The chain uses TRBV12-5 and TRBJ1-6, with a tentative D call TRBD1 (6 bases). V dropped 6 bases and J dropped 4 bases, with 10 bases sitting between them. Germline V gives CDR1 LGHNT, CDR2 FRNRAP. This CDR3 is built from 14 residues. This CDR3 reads CASGPTGYNSPLHF. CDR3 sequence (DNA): TGTGCTAGTGGACCGACAGGATATAATTCACCCCTCCACTTT.

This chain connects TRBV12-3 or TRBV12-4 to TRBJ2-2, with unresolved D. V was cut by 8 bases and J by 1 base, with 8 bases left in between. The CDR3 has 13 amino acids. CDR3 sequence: CASDEQNTGELFF. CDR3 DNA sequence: TGTGCCAGCGACGAGCAGAACACCGGGGAGCTGTTTTTT.

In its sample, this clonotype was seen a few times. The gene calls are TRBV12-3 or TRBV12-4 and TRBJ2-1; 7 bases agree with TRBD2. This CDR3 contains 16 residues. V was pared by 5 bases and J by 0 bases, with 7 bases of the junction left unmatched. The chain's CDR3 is CASSPTTSPSYNEQFF. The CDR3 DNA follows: TGTGCCAGCAGTCCAACGACTAGCCCCTCCTACAATGAGCAGTTCTTC.

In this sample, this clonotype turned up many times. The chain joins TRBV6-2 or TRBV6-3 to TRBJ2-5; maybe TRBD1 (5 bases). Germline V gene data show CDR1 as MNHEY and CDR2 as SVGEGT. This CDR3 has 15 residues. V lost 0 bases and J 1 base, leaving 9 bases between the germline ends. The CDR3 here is CASSYSDSPQETQYF. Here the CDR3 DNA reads TGTGCCAGCAGTTACTCTGACAGTCCCCAAGAGACCCAGTACTTC.

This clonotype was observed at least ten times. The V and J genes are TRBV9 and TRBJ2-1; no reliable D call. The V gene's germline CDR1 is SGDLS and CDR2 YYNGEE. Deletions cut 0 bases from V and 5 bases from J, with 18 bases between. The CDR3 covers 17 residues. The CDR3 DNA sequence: TGTGCCAGCAGCGTAGCCCAGGTCCCCCGGGTGGACAATGAGCAGTTCTTC. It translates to CASSVAQVPRVDNEQFF.

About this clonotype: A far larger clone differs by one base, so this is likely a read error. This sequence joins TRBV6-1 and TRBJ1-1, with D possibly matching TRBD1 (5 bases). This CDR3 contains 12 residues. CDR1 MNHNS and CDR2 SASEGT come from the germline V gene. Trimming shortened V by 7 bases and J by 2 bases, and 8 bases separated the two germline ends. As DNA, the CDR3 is TGTGCCAGCAACCAGGGTAACACTGAAGCTTTCTTT. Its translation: CASNQGNTEAFF.

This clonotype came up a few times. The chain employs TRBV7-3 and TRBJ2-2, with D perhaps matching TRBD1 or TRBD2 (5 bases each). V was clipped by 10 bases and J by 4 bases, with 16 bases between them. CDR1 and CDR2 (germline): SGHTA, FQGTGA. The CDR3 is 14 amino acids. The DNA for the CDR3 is TGTGCCACCTCTGAGGGGTATGGCACCGGGGAGCTGTTTTTT. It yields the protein CATSEGYGTGELFF.

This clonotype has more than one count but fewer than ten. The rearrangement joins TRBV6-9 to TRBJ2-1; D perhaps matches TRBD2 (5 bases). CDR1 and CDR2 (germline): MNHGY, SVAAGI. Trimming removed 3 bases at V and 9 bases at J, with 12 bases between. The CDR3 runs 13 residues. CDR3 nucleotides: TGTGCCAGCAGTTACGGGGAGTCGGCTGAGCAGTTCTTC. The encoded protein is CASSYGESAEQFF.

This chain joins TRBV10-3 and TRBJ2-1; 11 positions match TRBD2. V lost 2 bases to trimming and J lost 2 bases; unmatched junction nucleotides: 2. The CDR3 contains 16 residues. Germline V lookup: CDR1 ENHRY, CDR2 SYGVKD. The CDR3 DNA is TGTGCCATCAGTGAGCCGGGACTAGCGGCCTACAATGAGCAGTTCTTC. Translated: CAISEPGLAAYNEQFF.

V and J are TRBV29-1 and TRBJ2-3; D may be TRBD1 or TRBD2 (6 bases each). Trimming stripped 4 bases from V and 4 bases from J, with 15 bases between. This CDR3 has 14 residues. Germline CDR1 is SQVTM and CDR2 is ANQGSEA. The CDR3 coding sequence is TGCAGCGTTGCTAGTGGGGGGCTACCAGATACGCAGTATTTT. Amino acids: CSVASGGLPDTQYF.